This TCR beta chain was obtained from a study of blood T cell repertoires in COVID-19. Study background: Sources were T cells, B-cell-depleted T cells, or PBMCs; the material itself was cDNA or gDNA.

Germline assignment: CDR1 SGHRS and CDR2 YFSETQ. The CDR3 covers 13 residues. Trimming took 3 bases from V and 6 from J, leaving 13 bases between them. Clinical histories supplied by participants themselves formed the basis of cohort assignment. The study counted Cohort 3 donors as recovered given two negative PCRs, clearance, or symptom resolution. The assay was immunoSEQ multiplex PCR, and TCRdb's table has in-frame clones only and misses some. The sample consists of 400,000 to 500,000 clones, 85% to 90% of them appearing once. What was sequenced was PBMCs or T cells enriched from blood (not recorded which). This chain connects TRBV5-1 to TRBJ2-7; D uncertain. The receptor was derived from a woman aged 40 to 50 who had recovered from COVID-19. Here the CDR3 reads CASSSLLDTEQYF. The CDR3 coding sequence is TGCGCCAGCAGCTCTCTTTTAGACACCGAGCAGTACTTC.